What follows are 5 T cell receptor beta chains derived from one specimen sequenced in a study of cytomegalovirus exposure and HLA in healthy donors (dated by TCRdb to about 2017). Library creation used the immunoSEQ multiplex PCR assay. The multiplex PCR relied on a mix of 60 forward primers for TCR Vbeta segments and 13 reverse primers for TCR Jbeta segments. Not all clones reach the TCRdb copy of this immuneACCESS table, which keeps in-frame sequences only. Checked studies attribute under half of the gap to unresolved V genes and leave the rest unexplained. A total of about 180,000 clones appear in this sample, 80% of them only once. The ten most abundant clones make up 1.5% to 2% of the sample. Sequencing used PBMCs. The receptors here all came from a woman in her twenties or thirties in good health and CMV-seronegative.

This clone was recorded only once. This chain joins TRBV10-3 and TRBJ1-1; no clear D. V was clipped by 5 bases and J by 6 bases, with 13 bases between them. Germline V lookup: CDR1 ENHRY, CDR2 SYGVKD. The CDR3 sequence is 13 residues long. CDR3 nucleotides: TGTGCCATCAGTAAAATAGGAGGACCTGAAGCTTTCTTT. It codes for CAISKIGGPEAFF.

The rearrangement links TRBV4-2 to TRBJ2-1; TRBD2 agrees at 9 bases. Germline V gene data show CDR1 as LGHNA and CDR2 as YNFKEQ. V lost 4 bases and J lost 9; bases outside the gene matches: 28. This CDR3 comprises 21 residues. This chain's CDR3 is CASSPGLGGLGRAGGLGEQFF. The CDR3 DNA sequence: TGTGCCAGCAGCCCGGGACTTGGAGGGCTTGGTCGGGCGGGGGGGCTTGGTGAGCAGTTCTTC.

This clone showed up just once. The chain joins TRBV5-6 to TRBJ1-3; 9 positions match TRBD1. The CDR3 is 16 residues long. Germline V CDR1 and CDR2: SGHDT, YYEEEE. Trimming removed 0 bases from V and 4 bases from J; junction bases left unmatched: 5. The CDR3 loop reads CASSLGTGGSGNTIYF. As DNA, the CDR3 is TGTGCCAGCAGCTTGGGTACAGGGGGCTCAGGAAACACCATATATTTT.

The chain is built from TRBV6-4 and TRBJ1-1; D might be TRBD1 (5 bases). This CDR3 comprises 15 residues. Germline CDR1 is MRHNA and CDR2 is SNTAGT. V was clipped by 4 bases and J by 1 base, with 13 bases between them. The CDR3 sequence: CASSALSGGNTEAFF. The CDR3 coding sequence is TGTGCCAGCAGTGCCCTATCCGGGGGGAACACTGAAGCTTTCTTT.

The V gene is TRBV5-6, the J gene TRBJ2-1; 10 nucleotides align to TRBD1. Germline V CDR1 and CDR2: SGHDT, YYEEEE. The trim removed 7 bases at V and 6 bases at J, leaving 7 bases unmatched. The CDR3 contains 14 residues. The CDR3 protein is CASLTRTGGNEQFF. The CDR3 bases are TGTGCCAGCTTGACCCGGACAGGGGGCAATGAGCAGTTCTTC.